Listed below are T cell receptor beta chains from one sample, sequenced in a study of shared clonotypes between healthy human individuals. Repertoires were generated with immunoSEQ multiplex PCR, while TCRdb's copy carries only in-frame clones and drops some. The sample records some 2.4 million clones, under 95% being singletons. The source material was naive CD4+ T cells from PBMCs. The receptors originated from a man aged 18 to 29 in good health. Some clones in this sample may be carry-over from other donors' samples. CDR3s include the opening cysteine and the closing phenylalanine or tryptophan. A D gene is named only where the DNA matches it firmly.

v_call	d_call	j_call	cdr3_aa
TRBV23-1	NA	TRBJ1-1	CASSHRPTALNTEAFF
TRBV5-1	TRBD2	TRBJ2-1	CASSWALAGVSNEQFF
TRBV6-5	NA	TRBJ2-7	CASSLGPTRSYEQYF
TRBV5-1	NA	TRBJ2-1	CASSLARGGTYNEQFF
TRBV6-5	NA	TRBJ1-2	CASGRIRQHRYTF
TRBV9	NA	TRBJ2-1	CASSGEGVGYNEQFF
TRBV5-1	NA	TRBJ1-1	CASSLDEDRLTEAFF
TRBV28	TRBD2	TRBJ2-2	CASILQRETGELFF
TRBV9	NA	TRBJ2-7	CASSVDTGVGEQYF
TRBV19	TRBD2	TRBJ2-2	CASSISSGRRDTGELFF
TRBV7-9	NA	TRBJ1-1	CASSPSLIPEAFF